The 18 T cell receptor beta chains reported below all come from one sample, sequenced in a study of CD8+ T cells in alopecia areata listed by TCRdb under 2018. The library was produced with the immunoSEQ multiplex PCR assay. RNA was extracted from all samples and reverse transcribed into cDNA as template for TCR sequencing. TCRdb took this table from immuneACCESS and kept in-frame rearrangements with V and J called. Such tables lack part of the clones; where checked against another copy, unresolved V genes explain under half of the gap, and the rest is unexplained. The sample has about 99,000 clones on record, roughly half of them singletons. The ten largest clones represent about 9% of the sample. The specimen was CD4+ T cells sorted from blood. The receptors shown here come from a human donor in good health.

This sequence joins TRBV29-1 and TRBJ2-3, with 7 bases lining up with TRBD1. The germline CDR1 and CDR2 sequences are SQVTM and ANQGSEA. V gave up 7 bases and J gave up 1 base; unmatched junction bases: 8. CDR3 length: 14 amino acids. CDR3 protein: CSARGQFGTDTQYF. The CDR3 nucleotides are TGCAGCGCCAGGGGACAGTTTGGCACAGATACGCAGTATTTT.

The V and J genes are TRBV7-9 and TRBJ2-5; D is undetermined. The CDR3 consists of 12 residues. Germline assignment: CDR1 SEHNR and CDR2 FQNEAQ (reference sequence). Trimming shortened V by 5 bases and J by 2 bases, and 6 bases separated the two germline ends. CDR3 sequence: CASSPNQETQYF. CDR3 sequence (DNA): TGTGCCAGCAGCCCGAATCAAGAGACCCAGTACTTC.

The chain joins TRBV5-4 to TRBJ1-4; 9 bases agree with TRBD1. Germline-derived CDR1 and CDR2 are SGHNT and YYREEE (reference sequence). V lost 5 bases, J lost 8 bases, and 7 bases stayed unmatched. There are 14 residues in the CDR3. DNA of the CDR3: TGTGCCAGCAGTCCGGGACAGGGTTTCGAAAAACTGTTTTTT. Amino acid sequence: CASSPGQGFEKLFF.

This chain uses TRBV5-1 with TRBJ2-1; 7 bases agree with TRBD1. CDR1 is SGHRS, CDR2 YFSETQ, per germline. The junction had 7 bases not matched to a gene; V was cut back by 0 bases and J by 10 bases. CDR3 size: 14 residues. The CDR3, as DNA: TGCGCCAGCAGCTTGGCAATAAACAGGGGCGAGCAGTTCTTC. Amino acid sequence: CASSLAINRGEQFF.

The J gene is TRBJ2-3, the V gene TRBV10-2, with D tentatively TRBD2 (6 bases). Between the trimmed V and J ends, which lost 4 bases and 2 bases, there was a span of 13 bases. The CDR3 sequence is 15 residues long. The germline V gene encodes CDR1 WSHSY and CDR2 SAAADI. The CDR3 DNA follows: TGCGCCAGCAGTGGGGGGGACTGGTACACAGATACGCAGTATTTT. This translates into CASSGGDWYTDTQYF.

The rearrangement links TRBV29-1 to TRBJ2-2; D may be TRBD1 (6 bases). The CDR3 loop spans 14 amino acids. V was trimmed by 6 bases and J by 1 base, leaving 12 bases between them. Germline CDR1 reads SQVTM; CDR2 reads ANQGSEA. The CDR3 spells CSVVWGLNTGELFF. The CDR3 coding sequence is TGCAGCGTCGTTTGGGGGCTGAACACCGGGGAGCTGTTTTTT.

This sequence joins TRBV11-2 and TRBJ2-7, with D possibly being TRBD2 (6 bases). Trimming removed 2 bases at V and 1 base at J, with 12 bases between. Germline values: CDR1 SGHAT, CDR2 FQNNGV. This CDR3 has 15 residues. In DNA form, the CDR3 reads TGTGCCAGCAGCTTACCAGGAGGGGCGTCCTACGAGCAGTACTTC. This sequence encodes CASSLPGGASYEQYF.

V usage is TRBV30 and J usage is TRBJ1-3; D gene unclear. From germline, CDR1 is GTSNPN and CDR2 SVGIG (reference sequence). Trimming took off 5 bases at V and 4 bases at J, with 6 bases between the two ends. The CDR3 runs 11 residues. CDR3 bases: TGTGCCTGGGGCAGCGGAAACACCATATATTTT. It translates to CAWGSGNTIYF.

V gene TRBV6-6 combines with J gene TRBJ2-5; 10 bases are a match to TRBD2. With V trimmed by 6 bases and J by 5 bases, 6 bases remained unmatched. Germline CDR1 MNHNY, CDR2 SVGAGI (reference sequence). CDR3 length: 14 amino acids. The CDR3 DNA reads as TGTGCCAGCAGCGATAGCGGGGGGAAGGAGACCCAGTACTTC. This translates into CASSDSGGKETQYF.

With regard to this clone: Mismatch with germline at one junction end may stem from a read error. J is TRBJ2-2 and V is TRBV7-7; 11 bases are a match to TRBD2. Germline CDR1 SSHAT, CDR2 FNYEAQ (reference sequence). The CDR3 spans 18 residues. Written as DNA, the CDR3 is TGTGCTAGCAGCTTAGTCCTAGCGGGGGGACTAAGCACCGGGGAGCTGTTTTTT. It is translated as CASSLVLAGGLSTGELFF.

A note on this clone: The junction departs from germline at one end; a sequencing error may be responsible. The chain employs TRBV2 and TRBJ1-2; a weak D match, TRBD1 (5 bases). The CDR3 is made up of 13 amino acids. Per germline, CDR1 SNHLY and CDR2 FYNNEI. CDR3 nucleotide sequence: TGTGCCAGCAGAGAAGGGACCTCCTATGGCTACACCTTC. Translating gives CASREGTSYGYTF.

This chain uses TRBV6-5 with TRBJ2-2; no reliable D call. With 2 bases removed from V and 1 base from J, the gap between germline ends came to 11 bases. Germline CDR1 is MNHEY and CDR2 is SVGAGI. This CDR3 has 16 residues. The CDR3 nucleotides read TGTGCCAGCAGTTACGCCCGTTCGGGGAACACCGGGGAGCTGTTTTTT. This encodes CASSYARSGNTGELFF.

A few counts support this clone. CDR3 nucleotide sequence: TGCGCCAGCAGCCATCTACCCTCAATGGACGGCTACACCTTC. Amino acids: CASSHLPSMDGYTF. This sequence joins TRBV4-1 and TRBJ1-2; D uncertain. V shed 3 bases and J shed 8 bases, with 16 bases lying between them. The CDR3 has 14 residues. Germline CDR1 MGHRA, CDR2 YSYEKL.

This clone was seen a few times. The rearrangement links TRBV11-2 to TRBJ2-7; the match to TRBD2 covers 7 bases. J lost 0 bases, V lost 1 base, and 3 bases had no gene match. The CDR3 runs to 15 residues. Germline loops: CDR1 SGHAT, CDR2 FQNNGV. The CDR3 nucleotides read TGTGCCAGCAGCTTAGTGCCTAGCGGCTCCTACGAGCAGTACTTC. It yields the protein CASSLVPSGSYEQYF.

The CDR3 bases are TGTGCCAGCAGCCAAGACCCGCAGGGCCAAGAGACCCAGTACTTC. Translated, it gives CASSQDPQGQETQYF. The V call is TRBV4-2, the J call TRBJ2-5; tentatively, D is TRBD1 (5 bases). Germline CDR1 reads LGHNA; CDR2 reads YNFKEQ. CDR3 length: 15 amino acids. Trimming stripped 0 bases from V and 1 base from J, with 9 bases between.

This clone was detected a few times. The chain joins TRBV29-1 to TRBJ1-1; TRBD1 matches 7 bases. CDR1 and CDR2 (germline): SQVTM, ANQGSEA. The J segment lost 4 bases and the V segment lost 7 bases, leaving 6 bases of the junction unmatched. The CDR3 has 12 residues. The DNA for the CDR3 is TGCAGCGCGCGACAGGGAAGCACTGAAGCTTTCTTT. It yields the protein CSARQGSTEAFF.

V gene TRBV30 combines with J gene TRBJ1-2; tentatively, D is TRBD1 (6 bases). Germline V gives CDR1 GTSNPN, CDR2 SVGIG (reference sequence). This CDR3 has 15 residues. Trimming removed 0 bases at V and 0 bases at J, with 11 bases between. CDR3 in amino acids: CAWSVRGSANYGYTF. The CDR3 bases are TGTGCCTGGAGTGTAAGGGGGTCCGCTAACTATGGCTACACCTTC. Full variable domain (outside the CDR3, taken from reference TRBV30 and TRBJ1-2): SQTIHQWPATLVQPVGSPLSLECTVEGTSNPNLYWYRQAAGRGLQLLFYSVGIGQISSEVPQNLSASRPQDRQFILSSKKLLLSDSGFYLCAWSVRGSANYGYTFGSGTRLTVV.

In its sample, this clone was seen once. The chain combines TRBV30 with TRBJ1-6; D might be TRBD1 (5 bases). This CDR3 is 14 amino acids long. V was cut by 0 bases and J by 7 bases, with 10 bases left in between. Germline CDR1 GTSNPN, CDR2 SVGIG (reference sequence). Here the CDR3 reads CAWSVGGVNSPLHF. CDR3 nucleotide sequence: TGTGCCTGGAGTGTTGGAGGGGTGAATTCACCCCTCCACTTT. Combining the CDR3 with reference TRBV30 and TRBJ1-6 gives the whole variable domain SQTIHQWPATLVQPVGSPLSLECTVEGTSNPNLYWYRQAAGRGLQLLFYSVGIGQISSEVPQNLSASRPQDRQFILSSKKLLLSDSGFYLCAWSVGGVNSPLHFGNGTRLTVT.